Shown below are 4 T cell receptor beta chains from a single sample sequenced in a study of blood T cell repertoires in COVID-19. Assay: immunoSEQ multiplex PCR; the TCRdb copy retains only in-frame clones and omits some. The sample yields about 120,000 clones, more than 75% seen once. Sequenced sample: peripheral blood. These receptors were taken from a woman in her forties or fifties with acute or convalescent COVID-19.

The chain employs TRBV6-5 and TRBJ2-1, with TRBD2 identical over 8 bases. The CDR3 spans 14 residues. Per germline, CDR1 MNHEY and CDR2 SVGAGI. The trim removed 6 bases at V and 9 bases at J, leaving 10 bases unmatched. CDR3 nucleotides: TGTGCCAGCAGCCCCGGGAGGGAGGAAAGTGAGCAGTTCTTC. It codes for CASSPGREESEQFF.

This chain uses TRBV13 with TRBJ2-4; TRBD1 matches 8 bases. CDR3 length equals 16 residues. Trimming cost V 5 bases and J 2 bases; bases outside gene matches: 8. Germline assignment: CDR1 PRHDT and CDR2 FYEKMQ (reference sequence). Here the CDR3 reads CASSLPGQGTKNIQYF. Written as DNA, the CDR3 is TGTGCCAGCAGCCTCCCTGGACAGGGAACCAAAAACATTCAGTACTTC.

This chain links TRBV5-1 with TRBJ1-6, with 7 nucleotides matching TRBD1. CDR3 length: 17 residues. Germline CDR1 is SGHRS and CDR2 is YFSETQ. The V segment lost 0 bases and the J segment 6 bases; nucleotides outside the gene matches: 9. Written as DNA, the CDR3 is TGCGCCAGCAGCTTGGAACCCTACAGGGGACTTAATTCACCCCTCCACTTT. This sequence encodes CASSLEPYRGLNSPLHF.

The chain employs TRBV5-6 and TRBJ1-2; D call uncertain. The CDR3 consists of 15 residues. The germline gives CDR1 SGHDT, CDR2 YYEEEE. The V end lost 1 base, the J end lost 2 bases, and 12 bases lay between the germline ends. Here the CDR3 DNA reads TGTGCCAGCAGCTTGTATAGTAACAGAAACTATGGCTACACCTTC. This translates into CASSLYSNRNYGYTF.